This T cell receptor beta chain was sequenced during a study of preoperative IRX-2 immunotherapy in early breast cancer. Indicated treatment: preoperative locoregional IRX-2 cytokine immunotherapy. Patients received preoperative, locoregional IRX-2 cytokine immunotherapy in a phase Ib study. The data were produced by immunoSEQ multiplex PCR, yet TCRdb's version contains in-frame clones alone and is incomplete. The top ten hold 1.2% of the sample, which has roughly 40,000 clones, 60% to 80% seen once. The germline V gene encodes CDR1 SGHVS and CDR2 FNYEAQ. The CDR3 covers 15 residues. V was shortened by 1 base and J by 5 bases, with 14 bases between the two germline ends.

This chain connects TRBV7-6 to TRBJ1-1; unclear D gene. Sample: tumor tissue, taken after IRX-2 immunotherapy. The clonotype originates from a human donor with breast cancer. For the CDR3, the DNA is TGTGCCAGCAGCTTAGGCGGATGGGGTGGTACTGAAGCTTTCTTT. Its protein is CASSLGGWGGTEAFF.